This is a list of T cell receptor beta chains from one sample in a study of glioma-infiltrating T cells after dendritic cell vaccination. TCRdb's copy holds only in-frame clones and misses some; the assay was immunoSEQ multiplex PCR. The table has 90,000 or so clones, 75% to 85% seen once. Specimen: blood, collected after dendritic cell vaccination. These receptors originate from a human donor with glioblastoma. Each CDR3 is given with its conserved first and last residue. Fields, in order: V gene, clone size, D gene, J gene, CDR3 protein, CDR3 DNA. D genes are given only for firm matches. Not all rows give a size; the values are once, few, many and, for expanded clones, a class.

V: TRBV18
size: few
D: .
J: TRBJ1-4
CDR3: CASSPPEDRSKLFF
DNA: TGTGCCAGCTCACCACCCGAAGACAGGAGTAAACTGTTTTTT

V: TRBV19
size: few
D: .
J: TRBJ1-2
CDR3: CASHDGLRYTF
DNA: TGTGCCAGTCACGACGGGTTGCGCTACACCTTC

V: TRBV5-6
size: .
D: TRBD1
J: TRBJ1-2
CDR3: CASRSDRGYGYTF
DNA: TGTGCCAGCAGATCGGACAGGGGCTATGGCTACACCTTC

V: TRBV6-5
size: .
D: TRBD1
J: TRBJ1-1
CDR3: CASSLDRETEAFF
DNA: TGTGCCAGCAGCTTGGACAGGGAGACTGAAGCTTTCTTT

V: TRBV2
size: .
D: .
J: TRBJ2-1
CDR3: CASRYRVSNEQFF
DNA: TGTGCCAGCAGGTACAGGGTTTCCAATGAGCAGTTCTTC

V: TRBV10-3
size: few
D: .
J: TRBJ2-5
CDR3: CASALGGGETQYF
DNA: TGTGCCAGCGCATTAGGGGGTGGAGAGACCCAGTACTTC

V: TRBV6-5
size: .
D: .
J: TRBJ1-1
CDR3: CASSYEGVEAFF
DNA: TGTGCCAGCAGTTACGAGGGGGTTGAAGCTTTCTTT

V: TRBV5-1
size: .
D: .
J: TRBJ2-5
CDR3: CASSFLSGTGETQYF
DNA: TGCGCCAGCAGCTTCCTTAGCGGCACCGGGGAGACCCAGTACTTC

V: TRBV7-7
size: .
D: .
J: TRBJ2-5
CDR3: CASSLGQGETQYF
DNA: TGTGCCAGCAGCTTAGGGCAGGGGGAGACCCAGTACTTC

V: TRBV14
size: .
D: TRBD1
J: TRBJ2-1
CDR3: CASSQTGFSYNEQFF
DNA: TGTGCCAGCAGCCAGACAGGGTTCTCCTACAATGAGCAGTTCTTC

V: TRBV7-3
size: .
D: TRBD2
J: TRBJ2-2
CDR3: CASSITSGRATGELFF
DNA: TGTGCCAGCAGCATAACTAGCGGGAGGGCCACCGGGGAGCTGTTTTTT

V: TRBV7-2
size: few
D: TRBD1
J: TRBJ1-4
CDR3: CASSFRTGAGNEKLFF
DNA: TGTGCCAGCAGCTTTCGGACAGGGGCCGGGAATGAAAAACTGTTTTTT

V: TRBV5-1
size: .
D: TRBD2
J: TRBJ2-1
CDR3: CASSFGRFSYNEQFF
DNA: TGCGCCAGCAGCTTCGGGAGGTTCTCCTACAATGAGCAGTTCTTC

V: TRBV6-5
size: .
D: TRBD2
J: TRBJ2-7
CDR3: CATAGGGYEQYF
DNA: TGTGCCACCGCGGGGGGGGGCTACGAGCAGTACTTC

V: TRBV2
size: .
D: TRBD1
J: TRBJ2-7
CDR3: CATGQGLGEQYF
DNA: TGTGCCACGGGACAGGGGTTGGGGGAGCAGTACTTC

V: TRBV14
size: .
D: .
J: TRBJ1-1
CDR3: CASSHRLQSEAFF
DNA: TGTGCCAGCAGTCACAGGCTACAGTCTGAAGCTTTCTTT

V: TRBV11-3
size: .
D: .
J: TRBJ2-1
CDR3: CASSLDQNRPNNEQFF
DNA: TGTGCCAGCAGCTTAGATCAGAACAGACCAAACAATGAGCAGTTCTTC

V: TRBV6-5
size: once
D: .
J: TRBJ1-1
CDR3: CASSYSLAALEAFF
DNA: TGTGCCAGCAGTTACTCTCTGGCCGCCCTTGAAGCTTTCTTT

V: TRBV4-2
size: .
D: TRBD2
J: TRBJ2-5
CDR3: CASSQLSGDTKTQYF
DNA: TGTGCCAGCAGCCAACTTAGCGGGGATACCAAGACCCAGTACTTC

V: TRBV5-6
size: .
D: TRBD1
J: TRBJ1-2
CDR3: CASRGQFANYGYTF
DNA: TGTGCCAGCAGGGGACAGTTCGCTAACTATGGCTACACCTTC

V: TRBV4-1
size: .
D: TRBD1
J: TRBJ2-5
CDR3: CASSQVLGQNQETQYF
DNA: TGCGCCAGCAGCCAAGTCTTGGGACAGAACCAAGAGACCCAGTACTTC

V: TRBV2
size: .
D: TRBD2
J: TRBJ2-1
CDR3: CASRRLAGSYNEQFF
DNA: TGTGCCAGCAGACGGCTAGCGGGGTCCTACAATGAGCAGTTCTTC

V: TRBV7-9
size: .
D: TRBD1
J: TRBJ1-6
CDR3: CASSLRTGGGPLHF
DNA: TGTGCCAGCAGCCTTAGGACAGGGGGCGGACCCCTCCACTTT

V: TRBV9
size: .
D: TRBD2
J: TRBJ2-5
CDR3: CASSVTSGGTRQETQYF
DNA: TGTGCCAGCAGCGTCACTAGCGGGGGGACGCGTCAAGAGACCCAGTACTTC

V: TRBV18
size: .
D: TRBD1
J: TRBJ1-5
CDR3: CASSPSQGVGNQPQHF
DNA: TGTGCCAGCTCACCCTCACAGGGGGTAGGCAATCAGCCCCAGCATTTT

V: TRBV5-1
size: .
D: TRBD2
J: TRBJ2-1
CDR3: CASSASSGGGYNEQFF
DNA: TGCGCCAGCAGCGCCTCTAGCGGGGGGGGGTACAATGAGCAGTTCTTC

V: TRBV4-2
size: .
D: TRBD2
J: TRBJ2-1
CDR3: CASSQGGKGAGGPHNEQFF
DNA: TGTGCCAGCAGCCAAGGAGGTAAGGGAGCGGGAGGGCCTCACAATGAGCAGTTCTTC